The rows below give T cell receptor beta chains drawn from one sample of a study of cytomegalovirus exposure and HLA in healthy donors. Method: immunoSEQ multiplex PCR; TCRdb's copy keeps in-frame clones and lacks some. The sample lists around 140,000 clones; around 9% were seen once. The sequencing sample was made of PBMCs. Every receptor here comes from a woman aged 40 to 50 in good health and CMV-seropositive. Each CDR3 is given with its conserved first and last residue. Each record gives: clone size, J gene, D gene, V gene, CDR3 DNA, CDR3 protein. The D gene is left open where the match is weak. Clone sizes are given selectively: once, few, many, or a class where the clone is expanded.

>-|TRBJ2-7|TRBD1|TRBV5-1
TGCGCCAGCAGCTTGGCCGGGACAGGGTTCTCCTACGAGCAGTACTTC
CASSLAGTGFSYEQYF
>-|TRBJ2-7|-|TRBV19
TGTGCCAGTAGTATTAAGGACTTTCCCTCCTACGAGCAGTACTTC
CASSIKDFPSYEQYF
>-|TRBJ2-7|-|TRBV7-2
TGTGCCAGCAGCTTAGTAGTGTCAGGTTACGAGCAGTACTTC
CASSLVVSGYEQYF
>few|TRBJ1-4|-|TRBV2
TGTGCCAGCAGCAGGGTGGGTGAAAAACTGTTTTTT
CASSRVGEKLFF
>-|TRBJ1-5|TRBD1|TRBV4-1
TGCGCCAGCAGCCAAGAGAGCCCCACCGCGGGACAGGGGGCGAGACAGCCCCAGCATTTT
CASSQESPTAGQGARQPQHF
>-|TRBJ2-7|TRBD2|TRBV7-2
TGTGCCAGCAGCTTAATCGGGAGGGAGGGCGAGCAGTACTTC
CASSLIGREGEQYF
>-|TRBJ2-7|TRBD2|TRBV5-1
TGCGCCAGCACGCGGGGGGATACCTCCTACGAGCAGTACTTC
CASTRGDTSYEQYF
>few|TRBJ1-2|TRBD1|TRBV19
TGTGCCAGTAGTATACACGGGACAGGCGACTATGGCTACACCTTC
CASSIHGTGDYGYTF
>-|TRBJ2-3|TRBD2|TRBV18
TGTGCCAGCTCATACACCCCTCGACTAGCAGACACAGATACGCAGTATTTT
CASSYTPRLADTDTQYF
>-|TRBJ1-2|-|TRBV2
TGTGCCAGCACGGGGCAGGGACTTATTGGCTACACCTTC
CASTGQGLIGYTF
>few|TRBJ2-3|-|TRBV6-4
TGTGCCAGCAGTGACTCGAGCGGCAGGATGGATACGCAGTATTTT
CASSDSSGRMDTQYF
>-|TRBJ2-7|TRBD1|TRBV6-1
TGTGCCAGCAGTGCGACAGGGAGCTCCTACGAGCAGTACTTC
CASSATGSSYEQYF
>-|TRBJ2-5|TRBD2|TRBV2
TGTGCCAGCAGTGAAGTCCCAGCGGGGGGGAGAGAGACCCAGTACTTC
CASSEVPAGGRETQYF
>few|TRBJ2-7|TRBD2|TRBV5-6
TGTGCCAGCAGCATAGCGGGGGGCACCTACGAGCAGTACTTC
CASSIAGGTYEQYF
>few|TRBJ1-2|-|TRBV9
TGTGCCAGCAGCGTAGGTTCATATGGCTACACCTTC
CASSVGSYGYTF
>few|TRBJ1-4|TRBD1|TRBV5-4
TGTGCCAGCAGTTTCAGGGGGCGCGCAACTAATGAAAAACTGTTTTTT
CASSFRGRATNEKLFF
>-|TRBJ1-1|TRBD1|TRBV6-1
TGTGCCAGCTGGGGGACAGCGAACACTGAAGCTTTCTTT
CASWGTANTEAFF
>-|TRBJ1-1|-|TRBV2
TGTGCCAGCAGTGTGGAGTTCTCGAACACTGAAGCTTTCTTT
CASSVEFSNTEAFF
>-|TRBJ2-5|-|TRBV6-1
TGTGCCAGCAGTCCGGACACATGGGAGACCCAGTACTTC
CASSPDTWETQYF
>few|TRBJ1-2|-|TRBV5-4
TGTGCCAGCAGCCTCCAAATCGCGGGGAGGGGCTACACCTTC
CASSLQIAGRGYTF
>few|TRBJ2-1|-|TRBV7-3
TGTGCCAGCAGCTTAACGGGGGGGGCCGAAGAGCAGTTCTTC
CASSLTGGAEEQFF
>-|TRBJ2-7|TRBD2|TRBV4-1
TGCGCCAGCAGCCAAGTAGAAGCGGGGGCTTACGAGCAGTACTTC
CASSQVEAGAYEQYF
>-|TRBJ1-4|TRBD1|TRBV5-1
TGCGCCAGCAGCTTGCGGGGACAGGGGGCGCTCAATGAAAAACTGTTTTTT
CASSLRGQGALNEKLFF
>few|TRBJ2-7|-|TRBV2
TGTGCCAGCACTGGGATTCGACAGGTCCTGGGGGAGCAGTACTTC
CASTGIRQVLGEQYF
>few|TRBJ1-2|TRBD1|TRBV5-1
TGCGCCAGCAGCCAACCACCGGGACAGATGAACTATGGCTACACCTTC
CASSQPPGQMNYGYTF
>few|TRBJ2-1|-|TRBV7-9
TGTGCCAGCAGCCCTCCGTGGGAGGATGAGCAGTTCTTC
CASSPPWEDEQFF
>few|TRBJ1-2|TRBD1|TRBV2
TGTGCCAGCAGTGGACAGGGTGACTATGGCTACACCTTC
CASSGQGDYGYTF
>few|TRBJ1-1|-|TRBV4-1
TGCGCCAGCAGCCAACCGTCCGGGAACACTGAAGCTTTCTTT
CASSQPSGNTEAFF
>-|TRBJ1-5|-|TRBV19
TGTGCCAGTAGTCGGCAGGGGCTCGTTTATAGCAATCAGCCCCAGCATTTT
CASSRQGLVYSNQPQHF
>-|TRBJ2-3|TRBD2|TRBV7-3
TGTGCCAGCAGCTTTCCTAGCGGGGGGGTGGATACGCAGTATTTT
CASSFPSGGVDTQYF
>-|TRBJ1-2|-|TRBV7-5
-
CVRSLGWGRGSYGYTF
>few|TRBJ2-5|TRBD1|TRBV19
TGTGCCAGTAGTGTCCGGGACAGGTATTTTCAGACCCAGTACTTC
CASSVRDRYFQTQYF
>few|TRBJ2-5|-|TRBV19
TGTGCCAGTAGCCTCGGCGTAGGAGTGGTACAAGAGACCCAGTACTTC
CASSLGVGVVQETQYF
>few|TRBJ2-1|TRBD2|TRBV11-3
TGTGCCAGCAGCTTAGGGGGACTAGCGGGGGCGGGTGAGCAGTTCTTC
CASSLGGLAGAGEQFF
>-|TRBJ1-3|-|TRBV2
TGTGCCAGCAGTGTCACAGGTGGAAACACCATATATTTT
CASSVTGGNTIYF
>-|TRBJ2-2|-|TRBV4-1
TGCGCCAGCAGCCCAGGGTCAGGGTTTTCCGGGGAGCTGTTTTTT
CASSPGSGFSGELFF
>-|TRBJ2-1|TRBD2|TRBV18
TGTGCCAGCTCACCAACTAGCGGGGGCGGAAATGAGCAGTTCTTC
CASSPTSGGGNEQFF
>-|TRBJ2-2|TRBD1|TRBV5-8
TGTGCCAGCAGTCGAGGGACAGGGACGAGCACCGGGGAGCTGTTTTTT
CASSRGTGTSTGELFF
>-|TRBJ1-2|-|TRBV19
TGTGCCAGTAGTCCGGACAGTAACTATGGCTACACCTTC
CASSPDSNYGYTF
>-|TRBJ2-1|TRBD2|TRBV29-1
TGCAGCGGCGGGCGGGGGAGAGAGCAGTTCTTC
CSGGRGREQFF
>-|TRBJ1-1|-|TRBV9
TGTGCCAGCAGCGCTCAGGAACGCACTGAAGCTTTCTTT
CASSAQERTEAFF
>few|TRBJ1-2|-|TRBV5-5
TGTGCCAGCAGCTTTGGACAGGGCTACACCTTC
CASSFGQGYTF
>-|TRBJ2-7|TRBD1|TRBV5-1
TGCGCCAGCAGCTTGGGACAGGGGGCGACTTACGAGCAGTACTTC
CASSLGQGATYEQYF
>few|TRBJ2-1|-|TRBV5-1
TGCGCCAGCAGCCCTGGACAGTTTCTTGATGAGCAGTTCTTC
CASSPGQFLDEQFF
>-|TRBJ2-7|-|TRBV2
TGTGCCAGCAGTGAAGTGAGCTACGAGCAGTACTTC
CASSEVSYEQYF
>-|TRBJ2-7|-|TRBV7-2
TGTGCCAGCAGCCAGAGGCCCTACGAGCAGTACTTC
CASSQRPYEQYF
>few|TRBJ2-5|TRBD2|TRBV5-4
TGTGCCAGCAGCTCCGGAGCGGGGACGCAAGAGACCCAGTACTTC
CASSSGAGTQETQYF
>few|TRBJ2-3|-|TRBV5-1
TGCGCCAGCAGCTCCGGGACTTTAATCCCAGATACGCAGTATTTT
CASSSGTLIPDTQYF
>few|TRBJ2-7|TRBD1|TRBV11-3
TGTGCCAGCAGCGCCCGGACAGGCTACGAGCAGTACTTC
CASSARTGYEQYF
>-|TRBJ2-5|-|TRBV12-2
TGTGCAAGTCGCCAAAGCCTCCTAGCGGGGGGATGCAGGGAGACCCAGTACTTC
CASRQSLLAGGCRETQYF
>-|TRBJ1-1|-|TRBV10-3
TGTGCCATCAGTGATCCAACTGACAGGAGCCAGTCTGAAGCTTTCTTT
CAISDPTDRSQSEAFF
>-|TRBJ2-2|TRBD2|TRBV19
TGTGCCAGTGGGAGACTAGCGGGGGGCGGTGGTCCGGCCGGGGAGCTGTTTTTT
CASGRLAGGGGPAGELFF
>-|TRBJ2-7|-|TRBV19
TGTGCCAGTAGTAGCGGGGGCCCGTACGAGCAGTACTTC
CASSSGGPYEQYF
>-|TRBJ2-5|TRBD1|TRBV5-4
TGTGCCAGCAGCTTGGAAGACAGGGGTGGGGAGACCCAGTACTTC
CASSLEDRGGETQYF
>few|TRBJ1-1|-|TRBV19
TGTGCCAGTAGTATTACAGGCCCTGGCGCGGCTTTCTTT
CASSITGPGAAFF
>few|TRBJ1-1|TRBD1|TRBV2
TGTGCCAGCAGGCGGACAGGGGCGTCGGACACTGAAGCTTTCTTT
CASRRTGASDTEAFF
>many|TRBJ1-1|TRBD1|TRBV6-1
TGTGCCAGCACCAGGGACAGACTAAACACTGAAGCTTTCTTT
CASTRDRLNTEAFF
>-|TRBJ1-3|-|TRBV19
TGTGCCAGTAGGCCAGACTCTGGAAACACCATATATTTT
CASRPDSGNTIYF
>-|TRBJ1-4|TRBD1|TRBV5-1
TGCGCCAGCAGCTTTTATGGAAACAGGGGACCTAATGAAAAACTGTTTTTT
CASSFYGNRGPNEKLFF
>-|TRBJ2-3|-|TRBV19
TGTGCCAGTAGTGCCGGGGGAAGGTCAGGCACAGATACGCAGTATTTT
CASSAGGRSGTDTQYF